This record covers a single TCR beta chain. Its specificity is unknown. Germline loops: CDR1 MDHEN, CDR2 SYDVKM. The trim removed 6 bases at V and 10 bases at J, leaving 8 bases unmatched. CDR3 length equals 12 residues. This table comes from immunoSEQ multiplex PCR, and its TCRdb copy is limited to in-frame clones, with some not included. The sample has over 10,000 clones; over 65% are singletons. The source of the sample is a study of graft-versus-host responses after intestinal transplantation. Study observations and caveats: Peak circulating GvH clone levels were associated with early post-transplant HvG declines. Where graft-donor T cell macrochimerism was present, patients had high graft-versus-host to host-versus-graft clonal ratios in allografts. Detection of GvH clones occurred in recipient marrow, and some had their first appearance in ileum or blood.

Intraepithelial and lamina propria lymphocytes were isolated from graft specimens. The V and J genes are TRBV28 and TRBJ1-1, with 7 bases matching TRBD1. The sequences come from ileum tissue, collected roughly 140 days after intestinal transplantation. This receptor was identified in a human patient who received an intestinal transplant, so some T cells may come from the graft donor. The CDR3, as DNA: TGTGCCAGCAGCCTCAGGGGGAAGACAGCTTTCTTT. Protein sequence: CASSLRGKTAFF.